This T cell receptor beta chain was found in a study of T cell repertoires in cytomegalovirus infection. Looking at the study overall: Well-studied HLA-B-restricted epitopes and recently identified HLA-C-restricted epitopes of CMV were both used in the study. A matching HLA type, together with CMV infection, was signaled by public TCR beta signatures. Points from the study as a whole: CMV-specific TCR beta clonotypes restricted by HLA-C dominated the ex vivo response.

This CDR3 spans 17 amino acids. From germline, CDR1 is SGHRS and CDR2 YFSETQ. V was pared by 4 bases and J by 0 bases, with 3 bases of the junction left unmatched. One entry per CDR3 protein results from TCRdb running MiXCR on the reads. The table has approximately 1,000,000 distinct CDR3 sequences, more than 25% seen once. About this clonotype itself: Its cognate antigen is unknown.

The chain couples TRBV5-1 to TRBJ2-2; 13 bases map to TRBD2. The sequence was obtained from a human donor in good health (CMV status not recorded). Some clones in this sample may be carry-over from other donors' samples. The sequencing used cultured CD8+ T cells from PBMCs, collected from culture after CMV antigen stimulation. CDR3 amino acids: CASSPGLAGTNTGELFF. CDR3 sequence (DNA): TGCGCCAGCAGCCCGGGACTAGCGGGGACGAACACCGGGGAGCTGTTTTTT.